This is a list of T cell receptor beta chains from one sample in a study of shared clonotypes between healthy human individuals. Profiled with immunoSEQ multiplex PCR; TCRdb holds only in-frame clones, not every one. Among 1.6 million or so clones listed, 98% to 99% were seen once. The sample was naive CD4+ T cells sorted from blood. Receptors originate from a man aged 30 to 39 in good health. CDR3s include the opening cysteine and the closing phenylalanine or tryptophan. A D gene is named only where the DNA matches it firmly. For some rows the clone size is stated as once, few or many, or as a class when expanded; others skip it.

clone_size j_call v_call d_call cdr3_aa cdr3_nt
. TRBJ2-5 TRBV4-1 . CASSQDPAGANLGETQYF TGCGCCAGCAGCCAAGATCCGGCAGGGGCCAACCTCGGGGAGACCCAGTACTTC
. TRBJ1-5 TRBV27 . CASSLQGNQPQHF TGTGCCAGCAGTTTACAGGGCAATCAGCCCCAGCATTTT
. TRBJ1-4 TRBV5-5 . CASSKDSHEKLFF TGTGCCAGCAGCAAGGACTCCCATGAAAAACTGTTTTTT
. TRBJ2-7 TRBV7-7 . CASSLERGREQYF TGTGCCAGCAGCTTAGAGCGAGGACGGGAGCAGTACTTC
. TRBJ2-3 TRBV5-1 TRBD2 CASSLWLAGGEDTQYF TGCGCCAGCAGCTTGTGGCTAGCGGGAGGTGAAGATACGCAGTATTTT
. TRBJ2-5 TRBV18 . CASSPLETQYF TGTGCCAGCTCACCACTCGAGACCCAGTACTTC
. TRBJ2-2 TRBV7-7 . CASSLGGSVTGELFF TGTGCCAGCAGCTTAGGGGGCAGTGTGACCGGGGAGCTGTTTTTT
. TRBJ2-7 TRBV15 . CATSRDYLYEQYF TGTGCCACCAGCAGGGACTATCTCTACGAGCAGTACTTC
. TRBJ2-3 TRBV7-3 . CASSSRPPTDTQYF TGTGCCAGCAGCTCCCGACCGCCCACAGATACGCAGTATTTT
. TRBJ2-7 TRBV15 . CATSRESDSSYEQYF TGTGCCACCAGCAGAGAGAGCGACTCCTCCTACGAGCAGTACTTC
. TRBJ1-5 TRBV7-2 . CASSLRGRPQHF TGTGCCAGCAGCTTAAGGGGTAGGCCCCAGCATTTT
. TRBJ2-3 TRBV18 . CASSPAVARDTQYF TGTGCCAGCTCACCAGCTGTTGCGAGGGATACGCAGTATTTT
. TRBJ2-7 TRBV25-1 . CASRETGISYEQYF TGTGCCAGCAGAGAAACAGGGATCTCCTACGAGCAGTACTTC
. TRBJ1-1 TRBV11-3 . CASSRMFGDTEAFF TGTGCCAGCAGTCGAATGTTCGGGGACACTGAAGCTTTCTTT
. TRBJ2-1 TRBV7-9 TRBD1 CASSPWGTGAPNEQFF TGTGCCAGCAGCCCCTGGGGGACAGGGGCCCCCAATGAGCAGTTCTTC
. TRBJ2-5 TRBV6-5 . CASRHLGGQETQYF TGTGCCAGCAGGCATCTAGGAGGTCAAGAGACCCAGTACTTC
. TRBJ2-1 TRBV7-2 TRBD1 CASSLGQGLHEQFF TGTGCCAGCAGCTTAGGACAGGGGTTGCATGAGCAGTTCTTC
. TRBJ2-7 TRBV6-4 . CASSVEGNEGYEQYF TGTGCCAGCAGTGTAGAAGGTAACGAGGGCTACGAGCAGTACTTC
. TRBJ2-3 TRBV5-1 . CASSFSSSGVKHTDTQYF TGCGCCAGCAGCTTTTCATCGTCGGGGGTAAAGCACACAGATACGCAGTATTTT
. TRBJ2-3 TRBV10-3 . CAIRNYSTDTQYF TGTGCCATCAGAAACTACAGCACAGATACGCAGTATTTT
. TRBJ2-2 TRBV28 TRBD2 CASRMAGGPGTGELFF TGTGCCAGCAGGATGGCGGGAGGGCCGGGCACCGGGGAGCTGTTTTTT
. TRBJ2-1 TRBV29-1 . CSVTWGSGEQFF TGCAGCGTGACTTGGGGGTCGGGTGAGCAGTTCTTC
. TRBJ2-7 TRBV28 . CASSFRTAPIRGQYF TGTGCCAGCAGTTTTCGGACGGCCCCCATACGAGGGCAGTACTTC
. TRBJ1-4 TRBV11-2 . CASSRSYQMKANEKLFF TGTGCCAGCAGCCGCAGCTATCAAATGAAGGCTAATGAAAAACTGTTTTTT
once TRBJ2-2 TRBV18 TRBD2 CASSTLGLAGLNTGELFF TGTGCCAGCTCAACTCTGGGACTAGCGGGATTGAACACCGGGGAGCTGTTTTTT
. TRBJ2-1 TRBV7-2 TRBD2 CASSPDWSGRQFF TGTGCCAGCAGTCCTGACTGGAGCGGGAGGCAGTTCTTC
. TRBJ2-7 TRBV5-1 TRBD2 CASSGTSGTYEQYF TGCGCCAGCAGCGGAACTAGCGGTACCTACGAGCAGTACTTC
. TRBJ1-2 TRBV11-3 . CASSFMGGYGYTF TGTGCCAGCAGCTTCATGGGCGGCTATGGCTACACCTTC
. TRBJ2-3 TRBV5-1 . CASRAPFGAQYF TGCGCCAGCAGGGCCCCCTTCGGGGCGCAGTATTTT
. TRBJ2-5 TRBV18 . CASSPVGQETQYF TGTGCCAGCTCACCGGTTGGACAAGAGACCCAGTACTTC
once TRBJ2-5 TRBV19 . CASSLGRARQETQYF TGTGCCAGTAGTTTGGGACGAGCCCGACAAGAGACCCAGTACTTC
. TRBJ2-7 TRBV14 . CASSLQGRAAEQYF TGTGCCAGCAGCCTCCAGGGGAGGGCGGCCGAGCAGTACTTC
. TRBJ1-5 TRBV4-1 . CASSQTPGLVNQPQHF TGCGCCAGCAGCCAAACACCGGGACTGGTAAATCAGCCCCAGCATTTT
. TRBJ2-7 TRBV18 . CASSPFEEYEQYF TGTGCCAGCTCACCTTTCGAGGAGTACGAGCAGTACTTC
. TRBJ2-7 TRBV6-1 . CASSERVRVGAYEQYF TGTGCCAGCAGTGAAAGGGTACGGGTCGGAGCGTACGAGCAGTACTTC
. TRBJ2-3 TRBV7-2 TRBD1 CASSLRGGRVDTQYF TGTGCCAGCAGCTTGCGAGGGGGCCGAGTGGATACGCAGTATTTT
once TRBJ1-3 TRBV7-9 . CASSLVSSGNTIYF TGTGCCAGCAGCTTAGTAAGCTCTGGAAACACCATATATTTT
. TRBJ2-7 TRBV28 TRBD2 CASSDGRGREQYF TGTGCCAGCAGTGACGGGAGGGGACGGGAGCAGTACTTC
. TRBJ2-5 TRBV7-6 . CASSLEGLQETQYF TGTGCCAGCAGCTTAGAGGGGCTCCAAGAGACCCAGTACTTC
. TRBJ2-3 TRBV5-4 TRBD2 CASSRSAGGRGADTQYF TGTGCCAGCAGTCGCTCAGCGGGAGGGAGGGGTGCAGATACGCAGTATTTT
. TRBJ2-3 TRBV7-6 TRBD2 CASSSLAGGVVDTQYF TGTGCCAGCAGCTCGCTAGCGGGAGGTGTTGTAGATACGCAGTATTTT
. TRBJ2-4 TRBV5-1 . CASSTETLAKNIQYF TGCGCCAGCAGCACGGAGACGCTAGCCAAAAACATTCAGTACTTC
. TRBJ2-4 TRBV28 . CASSLSTKNIQYF TGTGCCAGCAGTTTAAGTACCAAAAACATTCAGTACTTC
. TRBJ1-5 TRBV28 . CASSLRGPNQPQHF TGTGCCAGCAGTTTGAGGGGACCCAATCAGCCCCAGCATTTT
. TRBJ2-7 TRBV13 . CASSLGGGPRDEQYF TGTGCCAGCAGCTTGGGTGGCGGCCCGCGGGACGAGCAGTACTTC
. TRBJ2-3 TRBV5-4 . CASSIRGPGSVSDTQYF TGTGCCAGCAGCATTCGGGGGCCGGGGTCAGTCTCAGATACGCAGTATTTT
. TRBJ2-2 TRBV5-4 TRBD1 CASNDRGTGELFF TGTGCCAGCAACGACAGGGGCACCGGGGAGCTGTTTTTT
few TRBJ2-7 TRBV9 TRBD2 CASSALGSGSSYEQYF TGTGCCAGCAGCGCCCTGGGCAGCGGGAGCTCCTACGAGCAGTACTTC
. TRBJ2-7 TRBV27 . CASGFAGRVGSYEQYF TGTGCCAGCGGATTCGCCGGTCGGGTAGGCTCCTACGAGCAGTACTTC
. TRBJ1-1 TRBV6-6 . CASSYSVANTEAFF TGTGCCAGCAGTTATTCAGTAGCGAACACTGAAGCTTTCTTT
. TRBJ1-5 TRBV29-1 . CSVGVQANQPQHF TGCAGCGTTGGGGTACAGGCAAATCAGCCCCAGCATTTT
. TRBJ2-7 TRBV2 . CASIGSYEQYF TGTGCCAGCATCGGCTCCTACGAGCAGTACTTC
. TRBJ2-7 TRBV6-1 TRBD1 CASSEAWDSTYEQYF TGTGCCAGCAGTGAAGCTTGGGACAGTACCTACGAGCAGTACTTC
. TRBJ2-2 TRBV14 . CASSHRTGTGELFF TGTGCCAGCAGCCATCGGACTGGCACCGGGGAGCTGTTTTTT